This T cell receptor (beta chain) came from a study of T cell changes during pregnancy in multiple sclerosis. Trimming removed 6 bases at V and 3 bases at J, with 12 bases between. The CDR3 runs 14 residues. Looked up from germline, CDR1 is MNHEY and CDR2 is SVGAGI. Method: immunoSEQ multiplex PCR; TCRdb's copy keeps in-frame clones and lacks some. Here the sample spans 40,000 or so clones, about nine tenths being singletons. The sequences come from CD8+ T cells from peripheral blood mononuclear cells, collected in the second trimester of pregnancy. This TCR was recovered from a female donor with multiple sclerosis, enrolled in a pregnancy study. The V call is TRBV6-5, the J call TRBJ1-5; no definite D call. As DNA, the CDR3 is TGTGCCAGCAGGGGAGTGGCCCCCAATCAGCCCCAGCATTTT. Translating gives CASRGVAPNQPQHF.